The present entry profiles one T cell receptor beta chain with its context. The antigen is not known. The PCR contained 60 Vbeta and 13 Jbeta primers. Libraries were prepared by immunoSEQ multiplex PCR; TCRdb keeps only in-frame clonotypes and omits some of them. Of 100,000 to 150,000 clones listed, roughly 77% are singletons. The data originate from a study of cytomegalovirus exposure and HLA in healthy donors. Study-level information: Previous work identified 95 million to 140 million unique TCR beta sequences from around 200 million T cells. A data release that came early held approximately 85 million unique TCRs from HLA-typed donors. Broader study findings: TCR beta sequences reportedly predicted the HLA-A and HLA-B alleles of most subjects accurately. In a later analysis, compared with equally common non-associated chains, HLA-associated beta chains were more expanded.

Sequenced sample: PBMCs. This receptor was taken from a man aged 35 to 55 in good health and CMV-seronegative.

The CDR3 DNA is TGTGCCAGCAGCCCCCGGCTAGCGGACCCCTACGAGCAGTACTTC. It codes for CASSPRLADPYEQYF. The V gene is TRBV5-4, the J gene TRBJ2-7; the match to TRBD2 covers 7 bases. The CDR3 has 15 amino acids. V dropped 4 bases and J dropped 2; count of bases not matched to a gene: 9. Germline loops: CDR1 SGHNT, CDR2 YYREEE (reference sequence).